These T cell receptor beta chains were read from a single sample in a study of blood T cell repertoires in COVID-19. Assay: immunoSEQ multiplex PCR; the TCRdb copy retains only in-frame clones and omits some. Of approximately 280,000 clones listed, over 75% are singletons. Sample: peripheral blood. These receptors all come from a woman in her fifties or sixties with acute or convalescent COVID-19. Both conserved end residues are part of each CDR3. D genes are given only for firm matches. Part of the rows lack a size; the others show once, few, many or a class for expanded clones.

>TRBJ1-3|TRBD1|-|TRBV6-1
TGTGCCAGCAGTGCGCGGGACAGTTTATTCTCTGGAAACACCATATATTTT
CASSARDSLFSGNTIYF
>TRBJ2-2|TRBD1|-|TRBV24-1
TGTGCCACCAGTGATCCCTGGACAGGGGCTAACACCGGGGAGCTGTTTTTT
CATSDPWTGANTGELFF
>TRBJ1-4|TRBD1|-|TRBV4-3
TGCGCCAGCAGCCAAGTCCAGGGGGCGAATGAAAAACTGTTTTTT
CASSQVQGANEKLFF
>TRBJ1-3|TRBD1|-|TRBV28
TGTGCCAGCAGTTACGGACAGGTCAGCTCTGGAAACACCATATATTTT
CASSYGQVSSGNTIYF
>TRBJ2-1|-|-|TRBV18
TGTGCCAGCTCCCTAAGGGAGCGGTACAATGAGCAGTTCTTC
CASSLRERYNEQFF
>TRBJ1-3|-|-|TRBV5-5
TGTGCCAGCAGCTTGTTCGAGGTGGGAAACACCATATATTTT
CASSLFEVGNTIYF
>TRBJ2-1|TRBD2|-|TRBV7-8
TGTGCCAGCAGCTTAGGGGCTAGCGGGTCCCACAATGAGCAGTTCTTC
CASSLGASGSHNEQFF
>TRBJ1-6|TRBD1|-|TRBV9
TGTGCCAGCAGCCCGGGGGACAGGGGGAATTCACCCCTCCACTTT
CASSPGDRGNSPLHF
>TRBJ1-3|-|-|TRBV4-3
TGCGCCAGCAGCCAAGACGAGGGTTCTGGAAACACCATATATTTT
CASSQDEGSGNTIYF
>TRBJ2-7|TRBD1|-|TRBV28
TGTGCCAGCAGTAACCCGGGACAGGGCTACGAGCAGTACTTC
CASSNPGQGYEQYF
>TRBJ1-5|-|once|TRBV2
TGTGCCAGCAGTGTCTTACAGGCTAGCAATCAGCCCCAGCATTTT
CASSVLQASNQPQHF
>TRBJ1-3|-|-|TRBV28
TGTGCCAGCAGTTTAGGAGTCAGGGCCGAGGACACCATATATTTT
CASSLGVRAEDTIYF
>TRBJ2-1|-|-|TRBV29-1
TGCAGCGTTCCCCGCAGGGGCTCCTACAATGAGCAGTTCTTC
CSVPRRGSYNEQFF
>TRBJ2-7|TRBD2|-|TRBV7-2
TGTGCCAGCAGCTTAGAATCAGCGGGAGGGTCATCCTACGAGCAGTACTTC
CASSLESAGGSSYEQYF
>TRBJ2-2|TRBD1|-|TRBV11-2
TGTGCCAGCAGCTTAGCTAGAGGGGGCGGGACCGGGGAGCTGTTTTTT
CASSLARGGGTGELFF
>TRBJ2-3|-|-|TRBV10-3
TGTGCCATCAGTGAGTTTCAGCAGGTCCGCTTCACAGATACGCAGTATTTT
CAISEFQQVRFTDTQYF
>TRBJ1-3|-|-|TRBV15
TGTGCCACCAGCAGAGATTTTAGAGGTCTGAACACCATATATTTT
CATSRDFRGLNTIYF
>TRBJ1-1|-|-|TRBV6-2/TRBV6-3
TGTGCCAGCAGTTGGAGTCCCGGAGGCACTGAAGCTTTCTTT
CASSWSPGGTEAFF
>TRBJ1-1|-|-|TRBV9
TGTGCCAGCAGCCCTACTGAAGCTTTCTTT
CASSPTEAFF
>TRBJ1-4|-|-|TRBV18
TGTGCCAGCTCACCACCAAACAGCCGAGCAACTAATGAAAAACTGTTTTTT
CASSPPNSRATNEKLFF
>TRBJ2-7|-|-|TRBV6-2/TRBV6-3
TGTGCCAGCAGCTTCACCTACGAGCAGTACTTC
CASSFTYEQYF
>TRBJ2-1|TRBD2|-|TRBV6-5
TGTGCCAGTAGCGGGGGGACCTACAATGAGCAGTTCTTC
CASSGGTYNEQFF
>TRBJ1-1|TRBD1|-|TRBV28
TGTGCCAGCAGTTTACGACAGGGAAGAAACACTGAAGCTTTCTTT
CASSLRQGRNTEAFF
>TRBJ2-6|-|-|TRBV13
TGTGCCAGCAGACAAGCGGGCGGTCTCTCTGGGGCCAACGTCCTGACTTTC
CASRQAGGLSGANVLTF
>TRBJ2-2|-|-|TRBV6-2/TRBV6-3
TGTGCCAGCAGTTACGGGCCCGGGGAGCTGTTTTTT
CASSYGPGELFF
>TRBJ1-4|-|-|TRBV7-2
TGTGCCAGCACAGGGATTAGTGAAAAACTGTTTTTT
CASTGISEKLFF
>TRBJ2-3|-|-|TRBV7-2
TGTGCCAGCAGCTCAGCCGGTTCGGCGCAGTATTTT
CASSSAGSAQYF
>TRBJ1-5|-|-|TRBV30
TGTGCCTGGAGTCCGGGATATAATCAGCCCCAGCATTTT
CAWSPGYNQPQHF
>TRBJ1-5|-|-|TRBV28
TGTGCCAGCAGGTGGGAGGGCAGGGTGGATCAGCCCCAGCATTTT
CASRWEGRVDQPQHF
>TRBJ2-1|-|-|TRBV6-1
TGTGCCAGCAGTGAATCGACATACTCCTACAATGAGCAGTTCTTC
CASSESTYSYNEQFF
>TRBJ1-1|-|-|TRBV20-1
TGCAGTGCTAGTAAGGGGCTCCAGAACACTGAAGCTTTCTTT
CSASKGLQNTEAFF
>TRBJ2-3|TRBD2|-|TRBV14
TGTGCCAGCAGCCTGCGGGGGATTCGGTTTGATACGCAGTATTTT
CASSLRGIRFDTQYF
>TRBJ2-5|-|-|TRBV15
TGTGCCACCAGCAGAGCCGGTGAAGAGACCCAGTACTTC
CATSRAGEETQYF
>TRBJ2-7|-|-|TRBV6-2/TRBV6-3
TGTGCCAGCAGTTATCCACCTAACAGGAACCCTTTTGGGGAGCAGTACTTC
CASSYPPNRNPFGEQYF
>TRBJ2-3|TRBD2|once|TRBV9
TGTGCCAGCAGCGTAACAGGGCCCAGCGGGGGGACCACAGATACGCAGTATTTT
CASSVTGPSGGTTDTQYF
>TRBJ1-3|-|-|TRBV7-2
TGTGCCAGCAGCTCGGACAACTCTGGAAACACCATATATTTT
CASSSDNSGNTIYF
>TRBJ2-1|TRBD2|-|TRBV15
TGTGCCACCAGCAGAGCCCCGGGACTAGCGGGGGGGGACAATGAGCAGTTCTTC
CATSRAPGLAGGDNEQFF
>TRBJ1-1|TRBD1|-|TRBV3-1/TRBV3-2
TGTGCCAGCAGCCAGGGACAGGGATCTGAAGCTTTCTTT
CASSQGQGSEAFF
>TRBJ1-6|-|-|TRBV9
TGTGCCAGCAGCGTTCAGGGCTCGAATTCACCCCTCCACTTT
CASSVQGSNSPLHF
>TRBJ1-5|-|-|TRBV4-2
TGTGCCAGCAGCCAAGATTTTTGGGGGGATCAGCCCCAGCATTTT
CASSQDFWGDQPQHF
>TRBJ2-2|TRBD2|-|TRBV9
TGTGCCAGCAGGCCGGGACTAGCGGGGGGGCCGGTCACCGGGGAGCTGTTTTTT
CASRPGLAGGPVTGELFF
>TRBJ2-3|TRBD2|-|TRBV4-1
TGCGCCAGCAGCCCGAGGACAGCCGGGACTAGCGGGGGGTTTACCACAGATACGCAGTATTTT
CASSPRTAGTSGGFTTDTQYF
>TRBJ1-5|TRBD1|-|TRBV6-5
TGTGCCAGCAGTTACCTGGGACAGGGGGCGGGTCAGCCCCAGCATTTT
CASSYLGQGAGQPQHF
>TRBJ1-2|-|-|TRBV13
TGTGCCAGCAGCTCCAACAGCTATGGCTACACCTTC
CASSSNSYGYTF
>TRBJ2-7|-|-|TRBV5-6
TGTGCCAGCAGCCTCAGAAAGCGCCCCTCCTACGAGCAGTACTTC
CASSLRKRPSYEQYF
>TRBJ1-5|-|-|TRBV9
TGTGCCAGCAGCGTTGAAGGGGCCGGCAATCAGCCCCAGCATTTT
CASSVEGAGNQPQHF
>TRBJ2-2|TRBD2|-|TRBV11-1
TGTGCCAGCAGCTTGGGGGGGACGCCGACCGGGGAGCTGTTTTTT
CASSLGGTPTGELFF
>TRBJ1-2|TRBD1|-|TRBV7-9
TGTGCCAGCAGCCCCACAGGGGGCACTGGCTACACCTTC
CASSPTGGTGYTF
>TRBJ1-5|-|-|TRBV6-2/TRBV6-3
TGTGCCAGCAGTCGGGGTAATCAGCCCCAGCATTTT
CASSRGNQPQHF
>TRBJ2-1|TRBD1|-|TRBV7-8
TGTGCCAGCAGCACTGGACAGGGGGCTTACAATGAGCAGTTCTTC
CASSTGQGAYNEQFF
>TRBJ2-3|TRBD2|-|TRBV18
TGTGCCAGCTCACCACTGTCGGGGGGAACGATAGATACGCAGTATTTT
CASSPLSGGTIDTQYF
>TRBJ2-5|TRBD2|-|TRBV27
TGTGCCAGCAGCCAAACTAGCGGGGGGCCCCTGAGGAAGACCCAGTACTTC
CASSQTSGGPLRKTQYF
>TRBJ1-6|TRBD1|once|TRBV14
TGTGCCAGCAGCTGGGACAGGGGTAATTCACCCCTCCACTTT
CASSWDRGNSPLHF